The present entry profiles one T cell receptor beta chain with its context. The data were taken from a study of blood T cell repertoires in COVID-19. About the study: The analysed material was cDNA or gDNA that came from T cells, B-cell-depleted T cells, or PBMCs.

Method: immunoSEQ multiplex PCR; TCRdb's copy keeps in-frame clones and lacks some. Among about 160,000 clones listed, roughly 80% were seen once. The sample consisted of PBMCs or T cells enriched from blood (not recorded which). The TCR originated in a woman between 35 and 50 years old with acute COVID-19.

CDR3 nucleotide sequence: TGTGCCAGCAGCCCGGGCCAAAGGGGGCAAGAGACCCAGTACTTC. It translates to CASSPGQRGQETQYF. V usage is TRBV5-4 and J usage is TRBJ2-5; a weak D match, TRBD1 (6 bases). CDR3 size: 15 residues. The germline V gene has CDR1 SGHNT and CDR2 YYREEE (reference sequence). V lost 4 bases and J 2 bases, leaving 15 bases between the germline ends.